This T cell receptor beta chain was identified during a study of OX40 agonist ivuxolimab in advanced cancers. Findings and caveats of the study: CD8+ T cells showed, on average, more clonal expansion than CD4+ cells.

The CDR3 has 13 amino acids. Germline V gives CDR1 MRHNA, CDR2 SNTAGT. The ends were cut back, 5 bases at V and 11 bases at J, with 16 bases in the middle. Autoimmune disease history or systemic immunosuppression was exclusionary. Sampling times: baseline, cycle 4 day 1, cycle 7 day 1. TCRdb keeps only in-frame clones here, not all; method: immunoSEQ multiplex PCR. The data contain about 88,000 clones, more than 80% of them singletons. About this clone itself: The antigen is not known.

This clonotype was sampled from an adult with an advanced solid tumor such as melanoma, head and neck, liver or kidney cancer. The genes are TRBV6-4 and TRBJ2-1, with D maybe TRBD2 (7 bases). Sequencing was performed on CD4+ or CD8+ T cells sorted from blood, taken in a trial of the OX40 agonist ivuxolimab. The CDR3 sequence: CASSHNREGQQFF. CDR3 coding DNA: TGTGCCAGCAGTCATAACAGGGAGGGTCAGCAGTTCTTC.